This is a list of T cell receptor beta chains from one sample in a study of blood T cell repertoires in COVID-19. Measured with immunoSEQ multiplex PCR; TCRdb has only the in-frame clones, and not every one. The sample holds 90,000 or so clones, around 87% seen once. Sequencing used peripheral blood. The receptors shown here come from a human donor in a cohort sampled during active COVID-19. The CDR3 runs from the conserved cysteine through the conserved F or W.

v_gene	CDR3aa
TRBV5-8	CASSLVILRDGNSPLHF
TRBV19	CASSSPRVHQPQHF
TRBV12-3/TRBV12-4	CASSLGQGEQFF
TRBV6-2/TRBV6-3	CASSYSGGDTYEQYF
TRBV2	CASSEEVTEAFF
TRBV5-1	CASSLAGTGNSPLHF
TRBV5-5	CASSLEGLEATQYF
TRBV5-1	CASSLGQGRHEQYF
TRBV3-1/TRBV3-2	CASSQGQPDTQYF
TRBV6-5	CASGDFNNQPQHF
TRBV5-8	CASSLPGGENTEAFF
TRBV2	CASSDRAGYGYTF
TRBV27	CASSLSFADTQYF
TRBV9	CASSPWTSGKETQYF
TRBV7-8	CASSQGGVGFTKNIQYF
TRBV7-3	CASSSSGLQASPLHF
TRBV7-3	CASSSGSLGNTIYF
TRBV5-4	CASSLFPGPQHF
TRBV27	CASRAGGRYNEQFF
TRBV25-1	CASSARDLGQTNEKLFF
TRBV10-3	CAIKRDYGYTF
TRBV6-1	CASSDQRDLDNEQFF
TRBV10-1	CASGGLTTYEQYF
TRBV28	CASQDNEKLFF
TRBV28	CASSPYPRGRINYGYTF
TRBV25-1	CASTDPTENTIYF
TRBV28	CASSTRPQGNEQYF
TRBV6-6	CASRGQGTSTDTQYF
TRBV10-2	CASSGGRGLFF
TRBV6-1	CASSEAPRGGGRGNIQYF
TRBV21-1	CASSVHENRQPQHF
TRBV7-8	CASSSYSQGNTEAFF
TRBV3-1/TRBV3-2	CASSLIAGGSGELFF
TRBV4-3	CASSQDLQRGDSTDTQYF
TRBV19	CASGGQLSSYEQYF
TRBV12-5	CASGLVRGANTGELFF
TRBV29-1	CSVVTDNEQFF
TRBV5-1	CASSNRDLSTDTQYF
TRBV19	CASSIGGGSYNEQFF
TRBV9	CASSVASGTPSPLHF
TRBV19	CASSMGGGQPYGYTF
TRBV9	CASSASQGRGLREQYF
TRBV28	CASTPPRWSEQYF